The entry that follows covers one TCR beta chain sequence. This clone's antigen is unknown. No base quality values were provided; no much bigger clone lies one nucleotide off. TCRbeta CDR3 regions were amplified from genomic DNA by means of the immunoSEQ Assay, a bias-controlled multiplex PCR. The original pipeline was this. The number of nucleated cells in each sample was estimated by amplification of reference gene primers within the assay. To quantify the absolute abundance of each unique TCRbeta CDR3 rearrangement, sequence reads were collapsed and filtered. Productive Simpson clonality was computed per sample as the square root of Simpson's diversity index over productive rearrangements. Not all clones reach the TCRdb copy of this immuneACCESS table, which keeps in-frame sequences only. Checked studies attribute under half of the gap to unresolved V genes and leave the rest unexplained. V, J and clone size are those of that table, while D and trimming were read from the DNA. The sample yields a few hundred thousand clones; about four fifths were counted once. More than 1.5% of the sample is taken by the ten largest.

Samples from volunteer blood donors who had recovered from COVID-19 were contributed by a second Seattle source. Collaborating institutions collected whole blood in K2EDTA tubes following their own protocols. Collaborator samples were shipped for TCRbeta analysis as frozen whole blood, isolated PBMCs, or DNA extracted from either sample type. The sample belongs to a study of blood T cell repertoires in COVID-19 (TCRdb year 2020). Concerning the study at large: Collaborator samples came from the United States, Italy and Spain and covered acute and convalescent phases of COVID-19. The sample metadata nearly always contained a de-identified subject ID, COVID-19 status, age in years and sex. The prospective study material was composed of cDNA or gDNA derived from T cells, B-cell-depleted T cells, or PBMCs. The repertoires were released in a freely available public database meant as a resource for research on the immune response to SARS-CoV-2. Where available, HLA class I and class II types were obtained from metadata supplied by the sample provider rather than from assay-based typing. The samples were drawn from the first 160 participants of the ongoing ImmuneRACE study and from 950 to 1,500 subjects provided by 6 global collaborators. Subjects who had been exposed to COVID-19, were actively infected with it, or had recovered from it provided the deeply sampled blood TCRbeta repertoires that made up the dataset.

The CDR3 has 12 amino acids, counting the end cysteine and phenylalanine. The only DNA kept is the CDR3, 36 bases in frame from the first base. V was cut back by 0 bases and J by 16 bases, leaving a gap of 13 bases between them. CDR1 is given as WSHSY and CDR2 as SAAADI, both from the germline V gene. Overall study results and their limits: The amount of clinical and demographic metadata varied by source and participant and was provided uncurated.

This sequence originates from a man aged 25 to 45 who had recovered from COVID-19. The V gene is TRBV10-2 and the J gene is TRBJ2-1; 5 matching bases give a weak D call of TRBD2. The sequencing sample was made of peripheral blood. The CDR3 reads as follows: CASSESTFEGFF. The nucleotide sequence reads TGCGCCAGCAGTGAGTCCACCTTCGAGGGCTTCTTC.